This T cell receptor beta chain originates from a study of CD4 T cells in relation to SARS-CoV-2 and coronaviruses. Study background: After roughly 11 days of antigen culture, PBMC TCR beta CDR3s were sequenced. Negative control cultures got HIV-1 Nef peptides or no peptide.

Profiling relied on immunoSEQ multiplex PCR, and the TCRdb table lists in-frame clones only, not all of them. The data show about 20,000 clones, with over 70% seen just once and around 23% held by the top ten. As to this clone: Its antigen is not known.

Before the COVID-19 pandemic, during about 2011-2019, CD4+ T cells were taken from unexposed donors. After around nine days of culture, CD4+ T cells were isolated. CDR1 and CDR2 (germline): MGHDK, SYGVNS. Trimming shortened V by 4 bases and J by 0 bases, and 16 bases separated the two germline ends. The CDR3 loop spans 17 amino acids. This receptor was obtained from a human donor in good health. The sequenced sample consisted of CD4+ T cells from PBMCs, cultured in vitro. The chain uses TRBV25-1 and TRBJ2-1; possibly TRBD2 for D (6 bases). The CDR3 loop is CASSGFGGVGSYNEQFF. CDR3 DNA: TGTGCCAGCAGTGGTTTCGGCGGGGTAGGCTCCTACAATGAGCAGTTCTTC.